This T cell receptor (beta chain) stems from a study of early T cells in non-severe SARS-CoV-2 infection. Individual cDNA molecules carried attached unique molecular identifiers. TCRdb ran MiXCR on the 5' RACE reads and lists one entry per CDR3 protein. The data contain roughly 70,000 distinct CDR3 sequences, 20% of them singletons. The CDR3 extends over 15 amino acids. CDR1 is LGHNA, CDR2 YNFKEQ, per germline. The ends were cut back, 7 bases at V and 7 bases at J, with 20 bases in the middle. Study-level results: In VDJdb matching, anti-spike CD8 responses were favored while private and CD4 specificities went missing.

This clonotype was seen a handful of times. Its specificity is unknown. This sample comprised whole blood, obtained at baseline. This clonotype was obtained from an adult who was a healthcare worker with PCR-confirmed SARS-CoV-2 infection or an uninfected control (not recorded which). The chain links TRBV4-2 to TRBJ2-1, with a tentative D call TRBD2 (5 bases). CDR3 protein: CASTYREYRQNEQFF. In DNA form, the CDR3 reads TGTGCCAGCACTTATAGGGAGTATCGGCAAAATGAGCAGTTCTTC.